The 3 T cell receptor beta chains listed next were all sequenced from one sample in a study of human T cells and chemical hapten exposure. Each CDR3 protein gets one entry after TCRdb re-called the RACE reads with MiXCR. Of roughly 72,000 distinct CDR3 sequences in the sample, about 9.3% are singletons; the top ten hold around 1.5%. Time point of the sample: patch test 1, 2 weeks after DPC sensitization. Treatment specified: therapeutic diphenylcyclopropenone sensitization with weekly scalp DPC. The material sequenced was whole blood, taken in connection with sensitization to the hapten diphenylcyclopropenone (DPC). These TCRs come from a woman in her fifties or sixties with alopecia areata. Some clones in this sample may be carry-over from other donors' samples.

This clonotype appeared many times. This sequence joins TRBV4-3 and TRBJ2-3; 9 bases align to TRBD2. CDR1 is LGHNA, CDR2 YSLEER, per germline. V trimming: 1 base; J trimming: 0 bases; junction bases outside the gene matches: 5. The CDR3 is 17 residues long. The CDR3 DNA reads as TGCGCCAGCAGCCAAGTCACAACTAGCGGGAGCACAGATACGCAGTATTTT. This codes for CASSQVTTSGSTDTQYF.

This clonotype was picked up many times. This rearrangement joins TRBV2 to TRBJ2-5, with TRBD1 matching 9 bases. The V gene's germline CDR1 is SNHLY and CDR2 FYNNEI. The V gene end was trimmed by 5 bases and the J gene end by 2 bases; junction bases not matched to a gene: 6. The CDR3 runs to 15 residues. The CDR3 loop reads CASSPDRGRQETQYF. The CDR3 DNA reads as TGTGCCAGCAGTCCGGACAGGGGAAGGCAAGAGACCCAGTACTTC.

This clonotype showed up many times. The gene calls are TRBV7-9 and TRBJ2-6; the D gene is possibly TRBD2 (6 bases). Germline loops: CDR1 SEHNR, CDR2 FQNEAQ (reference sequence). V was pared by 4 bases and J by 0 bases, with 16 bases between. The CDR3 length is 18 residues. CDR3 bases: TGTGCCAGCAGCTCCGGGGCGCTGGGACTCTCTGGGGCCAACGTCCTGACTTTC. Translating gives CASSSGALGLSGANVLTF.